This section outlines one T cell receptor beta chain sequence together with its context. This clonotype has at least ten counts. Its antigen is unknown. It has no much larger one-base neighbor in the sample; base qualities were not kept. The CDR3 runs 15 residues from the cysteine to the phenylalanine. Only the CDR3 DNA stays, 45 bases, in frame from base 1. Trimmed from V: 5 bases; trimmed from J: 3 bases; junction bases lacking a gene match: 6. Via the germline V gene (reference sequence), CDR1 is SEHNR and CDR2 FQNEAQ. The sample comes from a study of response to subunit inactivated influenza vaccine (dated by TCRdb to between 2017 and 2018). For the study in its entirety: Deep quantitative profiling of the T cell receptor repertoire was used in the study to follow responses to a trivalent subunit inactivated influenza vaccine. What the research found in general, with its limitations: According to the authors, only a limited number of new T cells may be recruited by each seasonal influenza vaccination.

The receptor library was made with RT-PCR. Sequencing instrument: Illumina HiSeq 2500. TCRdb passed the public sequencing reads through fastp at Q25 and MiXCR, retaining productive beta sequences. One record per CDR3 amino acid sequence lists the most common genes and DNA. This sample has 550,000 to 800,000 distinct CDR3 sequences in its table, and about 14% of those were observed once. Approximately 6.5% of the sample belongs to the ten largest clones. The V gene is TRBV7-9 and the J gene is TRBJ2-5, with 10 junctional bases fitting TRBD1. Specimen: PBMCs from blood, collected roughly 15 days before vaccination. This receptor was obtained from a man aged 50 to 59 who received an inactivated influenza vaccine. Donor details come from another sample of the same person, matched by shared clones. The bases are TGTGCCAGCAGCCAGGGACAGGGGAAAAAAGAGACCCAGTACTTC. Its protein reads: CASSQGQGKKETQYF.